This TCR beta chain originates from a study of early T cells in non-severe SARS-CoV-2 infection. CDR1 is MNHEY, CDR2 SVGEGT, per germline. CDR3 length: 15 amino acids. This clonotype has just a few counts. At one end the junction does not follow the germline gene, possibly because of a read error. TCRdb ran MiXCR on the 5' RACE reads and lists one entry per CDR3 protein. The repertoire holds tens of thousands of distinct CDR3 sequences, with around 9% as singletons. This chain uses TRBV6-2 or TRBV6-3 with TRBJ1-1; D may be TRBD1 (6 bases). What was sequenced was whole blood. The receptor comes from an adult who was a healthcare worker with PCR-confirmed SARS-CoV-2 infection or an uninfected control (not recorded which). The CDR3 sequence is CASSYRLRGATEVFF. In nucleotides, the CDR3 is TGTGCCAGCAGTTACCGTCTCAGGGGTGCCACTGAAGTTTTCTTT.